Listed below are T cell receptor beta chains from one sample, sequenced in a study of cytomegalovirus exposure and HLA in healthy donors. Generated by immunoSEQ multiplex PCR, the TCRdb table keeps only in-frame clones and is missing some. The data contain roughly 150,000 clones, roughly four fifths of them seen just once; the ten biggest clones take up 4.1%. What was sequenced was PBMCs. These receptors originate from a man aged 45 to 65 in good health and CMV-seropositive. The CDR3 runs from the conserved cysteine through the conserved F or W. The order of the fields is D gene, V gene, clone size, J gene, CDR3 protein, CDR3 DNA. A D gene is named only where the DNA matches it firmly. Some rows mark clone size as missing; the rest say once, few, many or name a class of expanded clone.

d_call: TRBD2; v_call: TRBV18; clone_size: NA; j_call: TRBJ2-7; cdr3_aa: CASSPDLAGVGYEQYF; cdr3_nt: TGTGCCAGCTCACCGGACTTAGCGGGAGTCGGGTACGAGCAGTACTTC
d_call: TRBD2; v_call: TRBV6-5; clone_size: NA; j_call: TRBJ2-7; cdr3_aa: CASRAGLDGGEQYF; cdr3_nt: TGTGCCAGCAGAGCGGGACTAGACGGTGGGGAGCAGTACTTC
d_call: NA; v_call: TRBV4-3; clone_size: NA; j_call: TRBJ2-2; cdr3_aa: CASSQDSGAVGELFF; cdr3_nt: TGCGCCAGCAGCCAAGATAGTGGGGCTGTAGGGGAGCTGTTTTTT
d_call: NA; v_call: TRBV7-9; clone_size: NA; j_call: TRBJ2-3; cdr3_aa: CASSLGGAGTDTQYF; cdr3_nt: TGTGCCAGCAGCCTCGGAGGCGCCGGCACAGATACGCAGTATTTT
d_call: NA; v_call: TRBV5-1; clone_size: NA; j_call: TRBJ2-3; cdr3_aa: CASSIQGDTQYF; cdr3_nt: TGCGCCAGCAGCATACAGGGAGATACGCAGTATTTT
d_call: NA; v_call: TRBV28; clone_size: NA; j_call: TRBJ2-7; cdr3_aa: CASNIGQPYEQYF; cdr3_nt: TGTGCCAGCAATATCGGACAGCCCTACGAGCAGTACTTC
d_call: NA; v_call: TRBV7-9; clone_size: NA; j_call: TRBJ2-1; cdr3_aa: CASRVTQGSYNEQFF; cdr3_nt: TGTGCCAGCAGGGTAACCCAGGGTTCCTACAATGAGCAGTTCTTC
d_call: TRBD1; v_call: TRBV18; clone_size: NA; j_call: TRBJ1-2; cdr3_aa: CASSPGQGGIYGYTF; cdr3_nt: TGTGCCAGCTCACCGGGACAGGGGGGAATCTATGGCTACACCTTC
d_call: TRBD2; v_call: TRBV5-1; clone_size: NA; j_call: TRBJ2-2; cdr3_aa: CASSYDSGGATGELFF; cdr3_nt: TGCGCCAGCAGCTATGACAGCGGGGGGGCAACCGGGGAGCTGTTTTTT
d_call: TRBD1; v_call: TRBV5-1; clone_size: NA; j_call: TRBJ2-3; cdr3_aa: CASSGQGQGAADTQYF; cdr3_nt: TGCGCCAGCAGCGGCCAAGGACAGGGGGCAGCAGATACGCAGTATTTT
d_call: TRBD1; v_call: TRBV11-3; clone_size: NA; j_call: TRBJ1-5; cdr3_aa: CASSLVLGDRTNYSNQPQHF; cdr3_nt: TGTGCCAGCAGCTTGGTGCTCGGGGACAGGACGAACTATAGCAATCAGCCCCAGCATTTT
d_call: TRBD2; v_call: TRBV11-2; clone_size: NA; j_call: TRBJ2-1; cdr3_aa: CASSSGLAGVGFEQFF; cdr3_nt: TGTGCCAGCAGCTCAGGACTAGCGGGAGTAGGGTTTGAGCAGTTCTTC
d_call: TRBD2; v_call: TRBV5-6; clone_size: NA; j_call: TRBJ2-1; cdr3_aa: CASRTSGRGEEQFF; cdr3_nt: TGTGCCAGCAGGACTAGCGGGAGAGGGGAAGAGCAGTTCTTC
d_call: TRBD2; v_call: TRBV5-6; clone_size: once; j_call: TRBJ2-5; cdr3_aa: CASSRRTSGNSETQYF; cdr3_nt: TGTGCCAGCAGCAGACGGACTAGCGGCAATTCGGAGACCCAGTACTTC
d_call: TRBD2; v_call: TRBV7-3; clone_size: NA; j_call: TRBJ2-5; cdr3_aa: CASSPGLAGGTGETQYF; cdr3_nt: TGTGCCAGCAGCCCGGGACTAGCGGGAGGGACTGGTGAGACCCAGTACTTC
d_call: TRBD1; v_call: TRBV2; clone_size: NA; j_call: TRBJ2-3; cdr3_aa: CASSDQGTGGTDTQYF; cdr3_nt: TGTGCCAGCAGTGATCAAGGGACAGGGGGGACAGATACGCAGTATTTT
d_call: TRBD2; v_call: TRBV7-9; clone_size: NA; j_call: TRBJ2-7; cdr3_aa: CASSPRGTSGAEQYF; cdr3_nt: TGTGCCAGCAGCCCACGAGGGACTAGCGGCGCCGAGCAGTACTTC
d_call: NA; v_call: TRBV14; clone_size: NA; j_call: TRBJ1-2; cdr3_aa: CASSLNDRIDTF; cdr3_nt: TGTGCCAGCAGCCTAAACGACAGGATTGACACCTTC
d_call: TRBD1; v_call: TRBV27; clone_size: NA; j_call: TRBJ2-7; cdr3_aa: CASSLAPDRSPSYEQYF; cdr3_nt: TGTGCCAGCAGTTTAGCACCGGACAGGTCTCCTTCCTACGAGCAGTACTTC
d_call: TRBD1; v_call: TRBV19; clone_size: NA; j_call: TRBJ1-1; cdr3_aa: CASSLQGARPSVTEAFF; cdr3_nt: TGTGCCAGTAGTCTCCAGGGGGCCAGGCCAAGCGTCACTGAAGCTTTCTTT
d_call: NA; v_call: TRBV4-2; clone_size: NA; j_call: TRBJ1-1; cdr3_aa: CASSQLINRDWTEAFF; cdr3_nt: TGTGCCAGCAGCCAACTTATAAACAGGGATTGGACTGAAGCTTTCTTT
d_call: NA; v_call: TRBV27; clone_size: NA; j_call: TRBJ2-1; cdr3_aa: CASSPPSSYNEQFF; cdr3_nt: TGTGCCAGCAGTCCTCCCAGCTCCTACAATGAGCAGTTCTTC
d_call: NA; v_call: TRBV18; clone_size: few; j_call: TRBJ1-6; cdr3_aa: CASSPGQTNSPLHF; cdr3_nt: TGTGCCAGCTCCCCGGGACAAACAAATTCACCCCTCCACTTT
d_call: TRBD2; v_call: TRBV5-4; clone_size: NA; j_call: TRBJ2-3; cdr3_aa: CASSRPGLAGATSTDTQYF; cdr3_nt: TGTGCCAGCAGCCGTCCGGGACTAGCGGGGGCAACTAGCACAGATACGCAGTATTTT
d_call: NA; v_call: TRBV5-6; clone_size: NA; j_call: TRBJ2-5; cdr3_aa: CASSSQGLRETQYF; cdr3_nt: TGTGCCAGCAGCTCACAGGGCCTGAGGGAGACCCAGTACTTC
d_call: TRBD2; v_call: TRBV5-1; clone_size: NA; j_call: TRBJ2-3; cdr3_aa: CASSLARSGGADTQYF; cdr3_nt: TGCGCCAGCAGCTTGGCCAGGAGCGGGGGGGCAGATACGCAGTATTTT
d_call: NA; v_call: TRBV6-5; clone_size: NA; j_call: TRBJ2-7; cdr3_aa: CASSLTGSGLFYEQYF; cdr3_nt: TGTGCCAGCAGTTTAACAGGGTCGGGGCTCTTCTACGAGCAGTACTTC
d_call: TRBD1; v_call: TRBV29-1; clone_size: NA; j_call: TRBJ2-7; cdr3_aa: CSVVVGTGSYEQYF; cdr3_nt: TGCAGCGTTGTAGTCGGGACAGGGTCCTACGAGCAGTACTTC
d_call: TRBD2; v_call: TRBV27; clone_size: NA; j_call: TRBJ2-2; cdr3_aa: CASSLSLAGAGELFF; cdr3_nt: TGTGCCAGCAGTTTATCGTTAGCGGGAGCCGGGGAGCTGTTTTTT
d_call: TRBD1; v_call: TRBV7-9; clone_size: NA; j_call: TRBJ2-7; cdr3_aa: CASSLETGVRFYEQYF; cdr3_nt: TGTGCCAGCAGCTTAGAAACAGGGGTCCGTTTCTACGAGCAGTACTTC
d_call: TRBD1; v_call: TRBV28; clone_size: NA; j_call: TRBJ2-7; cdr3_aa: CASSLPIQGAPAYEQYF; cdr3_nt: TGTGCCAGCAGCCTACCCATACAGGGGGCGCCAGCCTACGAGCAGTACTTC
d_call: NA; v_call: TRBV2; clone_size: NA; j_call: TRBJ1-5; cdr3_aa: CASGGDRNQPQHF; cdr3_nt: TGTGCCAGCGGAGGAGACAGGAATCAGCCCCAGCATTTT
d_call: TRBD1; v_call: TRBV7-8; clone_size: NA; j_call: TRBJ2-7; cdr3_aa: CASSLAGQGYEQYF; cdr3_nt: TGTGCCAGCAGCTTAGCGGGACAGGGGTACGAGCAGTACTTC
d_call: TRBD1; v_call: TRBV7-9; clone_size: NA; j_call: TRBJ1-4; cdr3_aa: CASSMDRTNEKLFF; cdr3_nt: TGTGCCAGCAGCATGGACAGGACTAATGAAAAACTGTTTTTT
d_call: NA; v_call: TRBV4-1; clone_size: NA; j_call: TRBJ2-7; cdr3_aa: CASSPAAGTPTYEQYF; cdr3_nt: TGCGCCAGCAGCCCAGCCGCCGGGACTCCAACCTACGAGCAGTACTTC
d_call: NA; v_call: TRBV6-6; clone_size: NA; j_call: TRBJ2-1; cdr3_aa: CASMRSGEQFF; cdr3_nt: TGTGCCAGCATGCGGTCTGGGGAGCAGTTCTTC
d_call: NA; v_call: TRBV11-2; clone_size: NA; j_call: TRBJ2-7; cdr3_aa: CASSFGGGEGYEQYF; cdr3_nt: TGTGCCAGCAGCTTTGGGGGGGGCGAGGGTTACGAGCAGTACTTC
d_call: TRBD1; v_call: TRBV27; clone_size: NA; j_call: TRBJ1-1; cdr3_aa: CASRGQNEAFF; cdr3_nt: TGTGCCAGCAGGGGACAGAATGAAGCTTTCTTT
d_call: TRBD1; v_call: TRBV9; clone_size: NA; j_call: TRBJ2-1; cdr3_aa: CASSPGQSSYNEQFF; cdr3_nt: TGTGCCAGCAGTCCGGGACAGAGCTCCTACAATGAGCAGTTCTTC
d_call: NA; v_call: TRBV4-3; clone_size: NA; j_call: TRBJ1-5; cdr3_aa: CASSPSPYRADSNQPQHF; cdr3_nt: TGCGCCAGCAGCCCATCACCCTACAGGGCTGATAGCAATCAGCCCCAGCATTTT